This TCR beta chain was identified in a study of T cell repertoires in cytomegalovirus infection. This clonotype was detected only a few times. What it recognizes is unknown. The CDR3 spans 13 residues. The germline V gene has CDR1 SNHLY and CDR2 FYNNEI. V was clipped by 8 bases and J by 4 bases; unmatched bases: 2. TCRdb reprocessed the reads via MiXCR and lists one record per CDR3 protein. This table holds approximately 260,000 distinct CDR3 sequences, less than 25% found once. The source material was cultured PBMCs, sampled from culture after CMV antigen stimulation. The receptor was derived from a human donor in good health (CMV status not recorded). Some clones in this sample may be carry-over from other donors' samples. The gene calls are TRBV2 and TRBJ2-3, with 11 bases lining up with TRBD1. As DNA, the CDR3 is TGTGCCAGCGAGGACAGGGGGCCAGATACGCAGTATTTT. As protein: CASEDRGPDTQYF.